This TCR beta chain emerged from a study of T cell changes during pregnancy in multiple sclerosis. Some clones are missing from TCRdb's copy, which holds only in-frame ones; the method was immunoSEQ multiplex PCR. Here the sample spans about 93,000 clones, around 94% being singletons. This CDR3 spans 13 amino acids. V was clipped by 0 bases and J by 6 bases; unmatched bases: 0. Germline CDR1 reads MRHNA; CDR2 reads SNTAGT. The sample was peripheral blood, taken after pregnancy. The rearrangement joins TRBV6-4 to TRBJ1-2, with TRBD1 matching over 8 bases. This sequence was found in a female donor with multiple sclerosis, enrolled in a pregnancy study. For the CDR3, the DNA is TGTGCCAGCAGTGACTCGACAGGGGATGGCTACACCTTC. It is translated as CASSDSTGDGYTF.